This T cell receptor beta chain was documented in a study of blood T cells in healthy people across ages. Donation came from healthy Caucasian individuals in Russia who were aged about 6 to 90. This clonotype appeared many times. Germline-derived CDR1 and CDR2 are DFQATT and SNEGSKA (reference sequence). The CDR3 runs to 13 residues. With a J-beta primer mix and a sample-barcoded 5' primer, a second PCR ran about 7 to 12 cycles. TCRdb recomputed calls from the 5' RACE reads with MiXCR, one row per CDR3 protein. The sample shows about 1,500,000 distinct CDR3 sequences, over 25% of them seen only once. Material for sequencing was blood. This TCR was recovered from a woman aged 25 to 39 in good health. The genes are TRBV20-1 and TRBJ2-5; 10 bases map to TRBD2. The DNA end favors TRBJ2-7, so the J call may be wrong. DNA of the CDR3: TGCAGTGCTATTAAGCGGGAGGGAACCGAGCAGTACTTC. Residues: CSAIKREGTEQYF.